This is a list of T cell receptor beta chains from one sample in a study of siplizumab effects on memory and regulatory T cells. Repertoires were generated with immunoSEQ multiplex PCR, while TCRdb's copy carries only in-frame clones and drops some. Of 85,000 to 130,000 clones listed, less than 95% were seen once; the top ten hold roughly 0.62%. The sample was Tregs sorted from blood. The receptor set was obtained from a human donor in good health. Each CDR3 is given with its conserved first and last residue. The order of the fields is J gene, D gene, V gene, clone size, CDR3 DNA, CDR3 protein. The D gene is left open where the match is weak. Size tells how often a clone was seen (once, few, many) or the class of an expanded clone, and some rows leave it out.

TRBJ2-3	.	TRBV10-1	.	TGCGCCCGGCCCTCGGATACGCAGTATTTT	CARPSDTQYF
TRBJ2-1	.	TRBV6-1	.	TGTGCCAGCAGTGAATGGGGCCATGAGCAGTTCTTC	CASSEWGHEQFF
TRBJ1-4	TRBD1	TRBV28	.	TGTGCCAGCAGTCTCCGACAGGGCCTTGTGGAGGAAAAACTGTTTTTT	CASSLRQGLVEEKLFF
TRBJ1-1	.	TRBV27	.	TGTGCCAGCAGGTTCCTCAGGAAAGCGAACACTGAAGCTTTCTTT	CASRFLRKANTEAFF
TRBJ2-3	TRBD2	TRBV7-3	few	TGTGCCAGCAGCTTAGGGAGCGGGAGGATGACAGATACGCAGTATTTT	CASSLGSGRMTDTQYF
TRBJ2-3	.	TRBV28	.	TGTGCCAGCAGCCTAGGGAGGTCATGGGCAGATACGCAGTATTTT	CASSLGRSWADTQYF
TRBJ2-7	.	TRBV21-1	.	TGTGCCAGCAGCAACTCCGGGACTAGACTCTACGAGCAGTACTTC	CASSNSGTRLYEQYF
TRBJ2-3	.	TRBV7-9	.	TGTGCCAGCAGGACGGGAGAAACAGATACGCAGTATTTT	CASRTGETDTQYF
TRBJ1-6	TRBD1	TRBV15	.	TGTGCCACCAGCAGGAGACAGGGAGAATCACCCCTCCACTTT	CATSRRQGESPLHF
TRBJ2-7	.	TRBV5-6	.	TGTGCCAGCAGCCTTGGGGGCCGATACGAGCAGTACTTC	CASSLGGRYEQYF
TRBJ2-3	TRBD2	TRBV19	.	TGTGCCAGTAGTGGACTAGCGGGCACAGATACGCAGTATTTT	CASSGLAGTDTQYF
TRBJ2-7	.	TRBV30	.	TGTGCCTGGAGTCCGTTGATGGGCCTCAGATACGAGCAGTACTTC	CAWSPLMGLRYEQYF
TRBJ2-5	TRBD2	TRBV5-6	.	TGTGCCAGCAGCTTTAAAGCGGGAGTACAAGAGACCCAGTACTTC	CASSFKAGVQETQYF
TRBJ1-5	.	TRBV18	.	TGTGCCAGCTCACAGGGGCAATGGAATCAGCCCCAGCATTTT	CASSQGQWNQPQHF
TRBJ1-2	.	TRBV7-2	once	TGTGCCAGCAGCTTAGGGATTGGCAGGGGCTATGGCTACACCTTC	CASSLGIGRGYGYTF
TRBJ2-7	.	TRBV7-9	.	TGTGCCAGCAGCTTATATTCCGAGCAGTACTTC	CASSLYSEQYF
TRBJ1-2	.	TRBV5-6	once	TGTGCCAGCAGCTTAACAGTTGGTGGAAGTGGCTACACCTTC	CASSLTVGGSGYTF